Each of the 27 T cell receptor beta chains below was sequenced from the same sample in a study of blood T cell repertoires in COVID-19. TCRdb's copy holds only in-frame clones and misses some; the assay was immunoSEQ multiplex PCR. This table has a few hundred thousand clones, 80% to 90% appearing once. Sequencing used PBMCs or T cells enriched from blood (not recorded which). The receptors here all came from a woman in her thirties or forties with acute COVID-19.

This chain joins TRBV6-4 and TRBJ1-1, with a tentative D call TRBD1 (5 bases). The CDR3 sequence is 15 residues long. The germline V gene has CDR1 MRHNA and CDR2 SNTAGT. V gave up 0 bases and J gave up 1 base, with 9 bases separating them. CDR3 region: CASSDSSTGNTEAFF. The CDR3 bases are TGTGCCAGCAGTGACTCGAGTACAGGGAACACTGAAGCTTTCTTT.

The genes are TRBV5-1 and TRBJ2-1; possibly TRBD2 for D (6 bases). Trimming took 0 bases from V and 3 from J, leaving 10 bases between them. This CDR3 contains 15 residues. CDR1 and CDR2 from the germline V gene are SGHRS and YFSETQ. CDR3 coding DNA: TGCGCCAGCAGCTTGGGGGTGGAGGGCTACAATGAGCAGTTCTTC. Protein sequence: CASSLGVEGYNEQFF.

The V gene is TRBV24-1, the J gene TRBJ1-3, with unresolved D. Trimming left V 5 bases short and J 2 bases short, with 15 bases between. The CDR3 has 16 amino acids. Germline CDR1 reads KGHDR; CDR2 reads SFDVKD. DNA for the CDR3: TGTGCCACCAGTGCCGCTGAGCCAAATACTGGAAACACCATATATTTT. Protein: CATSAAEPNTGNTIYF.

J is TRBJ2-1 and V is TRBV28, with D possibly being TRBD2 (5 bases). In germline, CDR1 is MDHEN, CDR2 SYDVKM. This CDR3 comprises 16 residues. V lost 7 bases and J lost 0, with 16 bases in between. The CDR3 loop is CASTKGGSGSYNEQFF. The DNA for the CDR3 is TGTGCCAGCACCAAAGGAGGCTCGGGCTCCTACAATGAGCAGTTCTTC.

The V gene is TRBV9, the J gene TRBJ2-1; D ambiguous. Per the germline V gene, CDR1 is SGDLS and CDR2 is YYNGEE. The CDR3 runs 14 residues. V was pared by 6 bases and J by 6 bases, with 16 bases between. DNA of the CDR3: TGTGCCAGCACCCCCCGCCTAGTAGCCAATGAGCAGTTCTTC. It translates to CASTPRLVANEQFF.

The CDR3 DNA follows: TGCGCCAGCAGTGAGTCGACAGGGAAAGGCTACACCTTC. This sequence encodes CASSESTGKGYTF. The chain joins TRBV10-1 to TRBJ1-2; 7 nucleotides match TRBD1. V gave up 0 bases and J gave up 8 bases; unmatched junction bases: 3. Germline values: CDR1 WNHNN, CDR2 SYGVQD (reference sequence). The CDR3 is made up of 13 amino acids.

A word on this clone: Compared with germline, one end of the junction differs, possibly owing to a read error. The CDR3 loop is CASGPRQGIF. The CDR3 DNA is TGTGCCAGCGGGCCCCGACAGGGAATCTTC. This chain uses TRBV28 with TRBJ2-1; 7 positions agree with TRBD1. Germline V gene data show CDR1 as MDHEN and CDR2 as SYDVKM. The CDR3 runs to 10 residues.

CDR3 sequence reads: CASSLGTLAGVNEQFF. The CDR3 bases are TGTGCCAGCAGCTTGGGCACACTAGCGGGCGTCAATGAGCAGTTCTTC. The chain uses TRBV7-2 and TRBJ2-1; 9 bases align to TRBD2. Germline trimming cut 3 bases from V and 6 bases from J; bases unmatched to any gene: 9. The germline gives CDR1 SGHTA, CDR2 FQGNSA. This CDR3 is built from 16 residues. Full variable domain (outside the CDR3, taken from reference TRBV7-2 and TRBJ2-1): GAGVSQSPSNKVTEKGKDVELRCDPISGHTALYWYRQSLGQGLEFLIYFQGNSAPDKSGLPSDRFSAERTGGSVSTLTIQRTQQEDSAVYLCASSLGTLAGVNEQFFGPGTRLTVL.

The chain combines TRBV10-1 with TRBJ2-7; D remains unclear. There are 11 residues in the CDR3. V was pared by 8 bases and J by 6 bases, with 11 bases between. The germline V gene has CDR1 WNHNN and CDR2 SYGVQD (reference sequence). CDR3 sequence (DNA): TGCGCCAGCCAAATTACACGCGAGCAGTACTTC. Its protein is CASQITREQYF.

This chain connects TRBV28 to TRBJ1-5; 7 bases fit TRBD1. J gave up 4 bases and V 10 bases, and 7 bases lay outside the gene matches. CDR3 size: 13 residues. Germline V gene sequence: CDR1 MDHEN, CDR2 SYDVKM. The CDR3 DNA is TGTGCCATCGCAGGGGGTGGAAATCAGCCCCAGCATTTT. It specifies CAIAGGGNQPQHF.

The chain joins TRBV28 to TRBJ1-3; TRBD1 agrees at 11 bases. Losses at the gene ends were 4 bases for V and 0 bases for J; bases not matched to a gene: 2. Germline CDR1 MDHEN, CDR2 SYDVKM. The CDR3 sequence is 16 residues long. The CDR3 spells CASSSGTGGSGNTIYF. CDR3 nucleotides: TGTGCCAGCAGTTCCGGGACAGGGGGCTCTGGAAACACCATATATTTT.

The chain joins TRBV2 to TRBJ2-1, with 15 bases aligning to TRBD2. V shed 6 bases, J shed 1 base, and the junction held 13 bases outside the gene matches. The CDR3 sequence is 20 residues long. Germline V gene data show CDR1 as SNHLY and CDR2 as FYNNEI. The CDR3 loop is CASRLTLGLAGGLSYNEQFF. DNA for the CDR3: TGTGCCAGCAGACTCACCCTGGGACTAGCGGGAGGACTTTCCTACAATGAGCAGTTCTTC.

The chain uses TRBV6-6 and TRBJ2-5, with D tentatively TRBD1 (6 bases). V lost 0 bases to trimming and J lost 7 bases, with 6 bases between them. Germline V gives CDR1 MNHNY, CDR2 SVGAGI (reference sequence). The CDR3 covers 12 residues. This CDR3 reads CASSYSGATQYF. The DNA of the CDR3 is TGTGCCAGCAGTTACTCGGGGGCGACCCAGTACTTC.

This rearrangement joins TRBV2 to TRBJ2-1, with 10 bases identical to TRBD1. The CDR3 extends over 19 amino acids. With V trimmed by 6 bases and J by 0 bases, 14 bases remained unmatched. Germline V gene lookup returns CDR1 SNHLY and CDR2 FYNNEI. CDR3 bases: TGTGCCAGCAGACCCGACAGGGGGCCCAACAAAATCTCCTACAATGAGCAGTTCTTC. Its protein product is CASRPDRGPNKISYNEQFF.

The chain is built from TRBV6-4 and TRBJ2-3; 10 nucleotides agree with TRBD1. This CDR3 contains 16 residues. V lost 3 bases and J lost 1; bases outside the gene matches: 4. In germline, CDR1 is MRHNA, CDR2 SNTAGT. The CDR3 nucleotides read TGTGCCAGCAGTGAGAGAGGGACAGGGGGCACAGATACGCAGTATTTT. This codes for CASSERGTGGTDTQYF.

This clone was counted only a few times. The V and J genes are TRBV11-2 and TRBJ2-7; 11 bases fit TRBD2. This CDR3 spans 15 amino acids. CDR1 is SGHAT and CDR2 is FQNNGV in the germline V gene. V lost 5 bases, J lost 6 bases, and 9 bases stayed unmatched. The CDR3 protein is CASSPLAGGSSEQYF. The CDR3 DNA follows: TGTGCCAGCAGCCCTCTAGCGGGAGGAAGTTCCGAGCAGTACTTC.

The V and J genes are TRBV6-5 and TRBJ2-3; 8 positions agree with TRBD2. V shed 2 bases and J 5 bases; nucleotides not matched to a gene: 9. Germline V gene lookup returns CDR1 MNHEY and CDR2 SVGAGI. This CDR3 region has 16 residues. The DNA of the CDR3 is TGTGCCAGCAGTTACCGTAGTAGCGGGATGAAAGATACGCAGTATTTT. This sequence encodes CASSYRSSGMKDTQYF.

This clone was detected a few times. The rearrangement links TRBV10-3 to TRBJ1-1; D remains ambiguous. Trimming pared 3 bases from V and 4 bases from J, leaving 9 bases between. CDR1 and CDR2 from the germline V gene are ENHRY and SYGVKD. CDR3 length equals 13 residues. The CDR3 coding sequence is TGTGCCATCAGTGAAGTCGGTGGCACTGAAGCTTTCTTT. It codes for CAISEVGGTEAFF.

The chain carries TRBV2 and TRBJ2-1; possibly TRBD1 for D (5 bases). The CDR3 extends over 12 amino acids. The germline V gene has CDR1 SNHLY and CDR2 FYNNEI. V dropped 7 bases and J dropped 9 bases, with 13 bases sitting between them. The DNA for the CDR3 is TGTGCCAGCAATCAGGGCGTCGGTGAGCAGTTCTTC. The encoded protein is CASNQGVGEQFF.

CDR3 in amino acids: CASSYTITDTQYF. In DNA, the CDR3 is TGTGCCAGCAGTTACACTATCACAGATACGCAGTATTTT. The chain links TRBV6-5 to TRBJ2-3; D is unclear. CDR1 and CDR2 from the germline V gene are MNHEY and SVGAGI. Trimming removed 2 bases from V and 2 bases from J, with 5 bases in between. This CDR3 is built from 13 residues.

This clone came up a few times. J is TRBJ1-5 and V is TRBV6-5; possibly TRBD1 for D (5 bases). CDR1 is MNHEY and CDR2 is SVGAGI in the germline V gene. Trimming removed 8 bases from V and 4 bases from J, with 9 bases in between. The CDR3 sequence is 12 residues long. This chain's CDR3 is CASGRGNQPQHF. DNA of the CDR3: TGTGCCAGCGGTCGGGGGAATCAGCCCCAGCATTTT.

The gene calls are TRBV28 and TRBJ2-3, with TRBD2 matching over 8 bases. The germline CDR1 and CDR2 sequences are MDHEN and SYDVKM. The CDR3 totals 14 residues. J was trimmed by 4 bases and V by 6 bases; bases with no gene match: 6. The CDR3 protein is CASRTGGQADTQYF. In DNA form, the CDR3 reads TGTGCCAGCAGGACGGGAGGGCAGGCAGATACGCAGTATTTT.

This clone was recorded once. This rearrangement joins TRBV5-4 to TRBJ2-1, with 10 bases lining up with TRBD2. The CDR3 extends over 18 amino acids. The germline gives CDR1 SGHNT, CDR2 YYREEE (reference sequence). The V gene end was trimmed by 1 base and the J gene end by 3 bases; junction bases not matched to a gene: 10. The CDR3 spells CASSLKGVLAGIYNEQFF. CDR3 bases: TGTGCCAGCAGCTTGAAAGGTGTACTAGCGGGGATCTACAATGAGCAGTTCTTC.

The chain links TRBV5-1 to TRBJ1-4; D is ambiguous. This CDR3 has 15 amino acids. Germline CDR1 is SGHRS and CDR2 is YFSETQ. The germline V and J ends were trimmed by 0 bases and 8 bases, with 14 bases remaining between them. Here the CDR3 DNA reads TGCGCCAGCAGCTTGGTACCGGAGGCGGAGGAAAAACTGTTTTTT. Its protein product is CASSLVPEAEEKLFF.

The J gene is TRBJ1-1, the V gene TRBV28; 7 nucleotides align to TRBD1. V shed 8 bases, J shed 1 base, and the junction held 4 bases outside the gene matches. CDR3 size: 13 residues. Germline assignment: CDR1 MDHEN and CDR2 SYDVKM. CDR3 in DNA: TGTGCCAGCCGAGGGGGCGCGAACACTGAAGCTTTCTTT. Translated: CASRGGANTEAFF.

The chain recombines TRBV7-2 with TRBJ1-5; maybe TRBD1 (5 bases). The CDR3 loop spans 15 amino acids. Per the germline V gene, CDR1 is SGHTA and CDR2 is FQGNSA. V shed 2 bases and J shed 3 bases, with 11 bases lying between them. CDR3 nucleotides: TGTGCCAGCAGCTTAAACAGGTTATACAATCAGCCCCAGCATTTT. It encodes CASSLNRLYNQPQHF.

The table lists this clone with a few counts. The chain uses TRBV20-1 and TRBJ1-5; weak D call: TRBD1 (5 bases). There are 15 residues in the CDR3. Looked up from germline, CDR1 is DFQATT and CDR2 is SNEGSKA (reference sequence). With 3 bases removed from V and 3 bases from J, the gap between germline ends came to 15 bases. The CDR3: CSASSGRFDNQPQHF. CDR3 sequence (DNA): TGCAGTGCTAGTTCAGGGAGGTTTGACAATCAGCCCCAGCATTTT.